Following are 10 T cell receptor beta chains from one sample sequenced in a study of cytomegalovirus exposure and HLA in healthy donors (dated by TCRdb to about 2017). The method behind the library was the immunoSEQ multiplex PCR assay. For the multiplex PCR, a mixture combining 60 forward primers for TCR Vbeta segments and 13 reverse primers for TCR Jbeta segments was used. TCRdb re-hosts the immuneACCESS table, in-frame sequences only. Its copies lack some clones; in the studies checked, an unresolved V gene accounts for under half of them, and the cause for the rest is not known. The sample table shows more than 95,000 clones, and more than 65% are seen once. The ten most abundant clones make up about a tenth of the sample. Material for sequencing was PBMCs. These receptors came from a woman in her late teens or twenties in good health and CMV-seropositive.

Written as DNA, the CDR3 is TGTGCCAGCAGCCCTAATAGCAATCAGCCCCAGCATTTT. Protein: CASSPNSNQPQHF. The chain is built from TRBV28 and TRBJ1-5; D remains unclear. The CDR3 sequence is 13 residues long. V lost 6 bases and J lost 0, with 6 bases in between. Germline loops: CDR1 MDHEN, CDR2 SYDVKM.

This clone showed up just a few times. The chain has TRBV5-1 and TRBJ2-7, with D possibly TRBD1 on 6 matching bases. The CDR3 has 13 residues. Germline assignment: CDR1 SGHRS and CDR2 YFSETQ. Between the trimmed V and J ends, which lost 5 bases and 5 bases, there was a span of 14 bases. The CDR3 here is CASRLQGTNEQYF. The DNA of the CDR3 is TGCGCCAGCAGGCTCCAGGGGACCAACGAGCAGTACTTC.

The CDR3 sequence is CASRGLSVPGGSYNEQFF. For the CDR3, the DNA is TGCGCCAGCAGAGGATTGTCGGTCCCGGGAGGGTCCTACAATGAGCAGTTCTTC. This rearrangement joins TRBV5-1 to TRBJ2-1; TRBD2 matches 8 bases. Germline-derived CDR1 and CDR2 are SGHRS and YFSETQ. The CDR3 covers 18 residues. Trimming cost V 5 bases and J 1 base; bases outside gene matches: 14.

The J gene is TRBJ2-4, the V gene TRBV7-2, with D possibly being TRBD2 (6 bases). The length of the CDR3 is 17 residues. Germline CDR1 SGHTA, CDR2 FQGNSA. V shed 5 bases and J shed 3 bases, with 20 bases lying between them. The DNA for the CDR3 is TGTGCCAGCAGCGGGGTTGGGACTCTCGGGGACAAAAACATTCAGTACTTC. Translating gives CASSGVGTLGDKNIQYF.

This sequence joins TRBV7-9 and TRBJ1-1; perhaps TRBD1 as D (5 bases). Germline V gene sequence: CDR1 SEHNR, CDR2 FQNEAQ (reference sequence). Trimming stripped 1 base from V and 1 base from J, with 13 bases between. This CDR3 is 16 amino acids long. The CDR3 is CASSLGSGNTNTEAFF. For the CDR3, the DNA is TGTGCCAGCAGCTTAGGGTCAGGGAACACGAACACTGAAGCTTTCTTT.

The chain uses TRBV5-1 and TRBJ2-7; tentatively, D is TRBD1 (5 bases). Trimming shortened V by 3 bases and J by 4 bases, and 11 bases separated the two germline ends. In germline, CDR1 is SGHRS, CDR2 YFSETQ. This CDR3 has 13 amino acids. Here the CDR3 reads CASSSTTDYEQYF. The CDR3 DNA reads TGCGCCAGCAGCTCCACGACAGATTACGAGCAGTACTTC.

This clone was picked up one time. This chain links TRBV5-6 with TRBJ2-3; 8 bases align to TRBD1. Germline loops: CDR1 SGHDT, CDR2 YYEEEE. The J segment lost 7 bases and the V segment lost 0 bases, leaving 10 bases of the junction unmatched. The CDR3 length is 16 residues. CDR3 sequence (DNA): TGTGCCAGCAGCTTGGATAGGGACAGGACACCTAATACGCAGTATTTT. Its translation is CASSLDRDRTPNTQYF.

The chain is built from TRBV5-1 and TRBJ2-3; TRBD1 aligns across 12 bases. This CDR3 contains 13 residues. Unmatched junction bases numbered 3, after V lost 7 bases and J lost 6 bases. Germline values: CDR1 SGHRS, CDR2 YFSETQ. In DNA form, the CDR3 reads TGCGCCAGCGCGGGACAGGGGGCTGATACGCAGTATTTT. It specifies CASAGQGADTQYF.

This chain connects TRBV10-1 to TRBJ2-1, with 9 bases that match TRBD2. The germline V gene has CDR1 WNHNN and CDR2 SYGVQD (reference sequence). With 0 bases clipped from V and 7 bases from J, the junction kept 16 bases outside the gene matches. This CDR3 is built from 19 residues. Here the CDR3 DNA reads TGCGCCAGCAGTGAGTCACGAGGGGTGCTAGCGGGAATCCGGAATGAGCAGTTCTTC. Protein: CASSESRGVLAGIRNEQFF.

V usage is TRBV6-1 and J usage is TRBJ1-2; 8 bases line up with TRBD1. Germline assignment: CDR1 MNHNS and CDR2 SASEGT. Trimming removed 4 bases from V and 7 bases from J; junction bases left unmatched: 11. There are 15 residues in the CDR3. CDR3 nucleotide sequence: TGTGCCAGCAGTGCGCAGACAGGGGTAAAAGGTGGCTACACCTTC. Translated, it gives CASSAQTGVKGGYTF.